This TCR beta chain was retrieved from a study of CD8+ T cells in alopecia areata (dated by TCRdb to the late 2010s). As for the study more broadly: Treated patients were enrolled in an open-label pilot trial of oral tofacitinib, 5 to 10 mg twice daily, for moderate-to-severe alopecia areata. Patients received tofacitinib for 6 to 18 months and were then followed off drug for 6 months to check for delayed response and recurrence. For the treated patients, the SALT score, which quantifies what percentage of scalp surface area is affected, served as the measure of disease severity. In both human patients and the C3H/HeJ mouse model, the study applied high-throughput TCRbeta sequencing to look at T cell clonal expansion in alopecia areata. On the human side, TCRbeta sequencing was run on scalp tissue and on sorted CD4+ and CD8+ peripheral blood T cells from healthy controls and from alopecia areata patients with either patchy or totalis/universalis disease. Biopsies were taken from tofacitinib-treated patients at baseline and at 4 and 24 weeks of treatment, and a later scalp biopsy was taken in several of the tofacitinib-treated patients. Scalp clonality was compared across normal scalp (n=4), patchy alopecia areata scalp (n=8), and alopecia totalis/universalis scalp (n=8). The RNA source kit depended on sample type: the PAXgene miRNA kit for fixed scalp, the miRNeasy kit for PBMCs, and the RNeasy kit for mouse skin. TCRbeta CDR3 regions were amplified by immunoSEQ multiplex PCR using 35 Vbeta forward and 13 Jbeta reverse primers.

Of note for this clone: The antigen it recognizes is unknown. Base quality data are lacking; no much larger clone is found one base away.

Points the paper makes about the study in general: Unlike mouse skin, where gammadelta T cells dominate, normal human skin contains resident alphabeta T cells that get sequenced too, which complicates analysis of the scalp TCR repertoire. Compared with normal scalp, lesional scalp had higher clonality and more expanded CD8+ clones, particularly in alopecia totalis/universalis, a pattern that suggests antigenic drive. TCR sequences shared between patients were less clear than in mice, possibly partly because of HLA diversity in the patient population. Because the treated cohort was small and included a single nonresponder, larger studies are needed to assess links between baseline CD8+ expansion and response. Many expanded lesional clones persisted in scalp and blood during tofacitinib treatment, which may partly explain relapse after stopping treatment. Tofacitinib significantly lowered scalp clonality and the number of expanded CD8+ clones among the top 100 scalp clones.

Library method: the immunoSEQ multiplex PCR assay. RNA was extracted from all samples and reverse transcribed into cDNA, which served as template for TCR sequencing. First-strand cDNA was synthesized with SuperScript III using a 2:1 mix of oligo-dT and random hexamers. A synthetic immune receptor repertoire was used to assess amplification bias, and residual bias was removed computationally. On the authors' methods: After raw reads were preprocessed to remove errors, the CDR3 was defined following IMGT conventions as running from the conserved cysteine to phenylalanine. To get clonality, Shannon entropy was normalized by log2 of the number of productive unique TCRs and the result was subtracted from 1. Whether each scalp clone was CD4 or CD8 was inferred by checking scalp TCRbeta sequences against the CD4 and CD8 repertoires from sorted blood. TCRdb carries this immuneACCESS record with in-frame sequences only. Its versions omit some clonotypes, under half of them owing to an unresolved V gene in the studies checked, with the rest unexplained. D and trimming come from the DNA, and the V and J calls and clone size come from that table. Within this sample are 120,000 to 150,000 clones, with roughly 82% of them counted one time only. Roughly 25% of the sample comes from the top ten.

For CDR1 and CDR2, the germline V gene lists MNHNS and SASEGT. The CDR3, cysteine through phenylalanine, is 16 amino acids long. The DNA shown is the 48-base CDR3, in frame from base 1. Relative to germline, V is missing 4 bases and J is missing 4 bases, with 6 bases of the junction outside any gene match. The sample's time point label, in plain terms: less than five weeks on oral tofacitinib. The sample's treatment or condition label is to be understood as: oral pan-JAK inhibitor, 5-10 mg twice daily. Peripheral blood and lesional scalp punch biopsies were obtained from patients with alopecia areata. PBMCs were isolated by density centrifugation and stained for CD3, CD4 and CD8, after which CD4+ and CD8+ T cells were sorted on a FACSAria.

The chain is made from TRBV6-1 and TRBJ2-2, with 10 central nucleotides matching TRBD1. This TCR was sampled from a human donor with alopecia areata. Sequencing used CD8+ T cells sorted from blood, obtained at week 4, from a patient treated with tofacitinib. Here is the DNA: TGTGCCAGCAGTGCGTGGACAGGGGGGAGCACCGGGGAGCTGTTTTTT. It is translated as CASSAWTGGSTGELFF.